This TCR beta chain was observed in a study of T cells expressing NK-cell markers. Looking at the study overall: Among eight sequenced donors, seven carried HCMV seropositivity while one was seronegative.

General study results and limits: Leadership of the CD3+CD56-NKG2C+ fraction also belonged to these clonotypes in four donors. Of the CD8+ T cell pool in more than 5 donors, about 1.0-7.0% was accounted for by dominant NKG2C+ clonotypes.

CDR3 size: 14 residues. Germline V gene sequence: CDR1 LGHDT, CDR2 YNNKEL (reference sequence). A remark on this clonotype: The antigen is unknown.

Template switching by 5'RACE with UMIs generated the TCR beta cDNA. Following a re-call of the 5' RACE reads, TCRdb has one entry per CDR3 protein and lacks DNA. This sample's table has about 170,000 distinct CDR3 sequences. The sequenced sample was blood T cells: a sorted CD56 or NKG2C T cell subset, CD4+ or CD8+ T cells, or bulk PBMC T cells (not recorded which). The V gene is TRBV3-1, the J gene TRBJ2-7; TCRdb proposes TRBD2, but this gene call is untestable without DNA. This TCR came from a man aged 18-70 years in good health. CDR3 loop: CASNIAGGSYEQYF.